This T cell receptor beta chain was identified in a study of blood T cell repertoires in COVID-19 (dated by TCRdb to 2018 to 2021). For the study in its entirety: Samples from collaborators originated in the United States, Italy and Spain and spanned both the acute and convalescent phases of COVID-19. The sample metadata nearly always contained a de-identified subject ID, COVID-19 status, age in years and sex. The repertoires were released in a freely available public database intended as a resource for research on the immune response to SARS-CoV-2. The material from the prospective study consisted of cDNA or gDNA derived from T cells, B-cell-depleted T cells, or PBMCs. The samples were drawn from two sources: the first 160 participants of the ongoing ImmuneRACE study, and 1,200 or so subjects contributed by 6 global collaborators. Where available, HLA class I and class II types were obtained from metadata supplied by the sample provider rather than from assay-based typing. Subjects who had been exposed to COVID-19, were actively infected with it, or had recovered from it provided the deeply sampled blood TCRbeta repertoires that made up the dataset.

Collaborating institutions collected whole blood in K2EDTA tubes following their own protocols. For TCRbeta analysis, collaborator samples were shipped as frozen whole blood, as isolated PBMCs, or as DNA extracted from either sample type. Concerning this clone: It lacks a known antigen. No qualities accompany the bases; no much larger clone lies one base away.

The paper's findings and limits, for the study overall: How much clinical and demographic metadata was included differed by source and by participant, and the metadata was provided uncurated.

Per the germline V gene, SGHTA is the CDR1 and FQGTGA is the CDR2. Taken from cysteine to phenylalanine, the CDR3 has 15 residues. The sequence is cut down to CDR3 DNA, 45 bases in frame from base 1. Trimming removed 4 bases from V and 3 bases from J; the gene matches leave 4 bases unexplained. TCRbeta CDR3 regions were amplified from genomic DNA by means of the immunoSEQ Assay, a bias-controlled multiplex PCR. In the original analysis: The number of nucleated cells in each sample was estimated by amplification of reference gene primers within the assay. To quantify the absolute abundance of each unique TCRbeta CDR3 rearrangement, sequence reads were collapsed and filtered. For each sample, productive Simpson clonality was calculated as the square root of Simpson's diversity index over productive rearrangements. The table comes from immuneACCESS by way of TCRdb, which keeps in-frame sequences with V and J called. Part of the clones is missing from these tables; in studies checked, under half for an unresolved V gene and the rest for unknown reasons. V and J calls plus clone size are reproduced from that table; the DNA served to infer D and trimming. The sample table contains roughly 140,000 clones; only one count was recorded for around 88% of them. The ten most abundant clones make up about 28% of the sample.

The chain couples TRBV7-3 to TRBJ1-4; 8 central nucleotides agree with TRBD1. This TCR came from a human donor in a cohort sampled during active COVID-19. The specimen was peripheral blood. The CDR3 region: CASSSGGSSNEKLFF. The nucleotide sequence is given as TGTGCCAGCAGCTCAGGGGGCAGCTCTAATGAAAAACTGTTTTTT. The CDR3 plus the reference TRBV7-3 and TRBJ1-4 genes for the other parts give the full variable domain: GAGVSQTPSNKVTEKGKYVELRCDPISGHTALYWYRQSLGQGPEFLIYFQGTGAADDSGLPNDRFFAVRPEGSVSTLKIQRTERGDSAVYLCASSSGGSSNEKLFFGSGTQLSVL.